The present entry profiles one TCR beta chain with its context. Its antigen is as yet unknown. The assay was immunoSEQ multiplex PCR, and TCRdb's table has in-frame clones only and misses some. The data contain around 40,000 clones, more than 80% of them seen just once; the ten biggest clones take up about 1.5%. Time point in this sample: week 35, safety follow-up. The content of each vaccine dose was 300 ug of mutant IDH1 20-mer peptide, and topical imiquimod accompanied it. Each tumor in the donors was a new WHO grade 3 or 4 astrocytoma, IDH1-mutant and ATRX-lost. The sample is drawn from a study of a mutant IDH1 vaccine in newly diagnosed glioma. On the study more broadly: Patients got radiotherapy, temozolomide, or both beforehand, and most got both. Findings of the study overall: Immune responses induced by vaccination arose in under 95% of the patients.

The V gene's germline CDR1 is MNHNY and CDR2 SVGAGI (reference sequence). CDR3 length equals 16 residues. The V end was cut by 3 bases, the J end by 0 bases, with 9 bases between. V usage is TRBV6-6 and J usage is TRBJ2-6; D unclear. The specimen comprised PBMCs, sampled from a glioma patient whose treatment included an IDH1 peptide vaccine. This clonotype was obtained from a man aged 35-49 years with glioma. Here the CDR3 reads CASSYSRDSGANVLTF. As DNA, the CDR3 is TGTGCCAGCAGTTATTCTAGAGACTCTGGGGCCAACGTCCTGACTTTC.